This T cell receptor beta chain was identified during a study of T cell repertoires in aging, cancer and after chemotherapy (dated by TCRdb to between 2018 and 2021). Concerning the study at large: Donors were distributed across six age groups ranging from 30 or younger to 70 or older, with at least three individuals included per group. TCR repertoires from healthy donor controls were recorded over periods of several months to years and showed clear clonal overlap between repeated samplings. The complete dataset included about 9 million TCR reads. The cohort comprised 218 cancer patients, 94 with hematological and fewer than 140 with solid cancers, plus 95 healthy donors as a reference group. The study profiled peripheral blood TCR beta repertoires from healthy donors and cancer patients to examine immunoaging and T cell reconstitution after chemotherapy. What the research found in general, with its limitations: Untreated patients with hematological or solid cancers showed significantly lower blood TCR diversity and higher clonality than age-matched healthy donors. An increase in median generation probability over the chemotherapy interval was observed in both cancer cohorts, suggesting that the repertoire was reconstituted through rebound thymic output. Declining TCR diversity with age in healthy donors was mainly explained by loss of richness; in cancer patients, loss of evenness also contributed. It was noted by the authors that conclusions about immunological memory after chemotherapy cannot be drawn from the repertoire data.

Multiplex touch-down PCR with a mixed TRB-A/B primer pool was used to amplify rearranged TRB sequences covering the V, D and J segments. Two consecutive PCR reactions with Phusion HS II polymerase added Illumina adapters and sample indices to the amplicons. After gel purification with the NucleoSpin Gel and PCR Clean-up kit, the amplicons were checked using Qubit and an Agilent 2100 Bioanalyzer. The libraries were sequenced on an Illumina MiSeq with 600-cycle, single-indexed, paired-end runs. For the original study's pipeline: TRB sequences were processed with MiXCR versions 2.12 and 3.0.5. Each unique CDR3 nucleotide sequence counted as one clone, and only productive sequences with at least two reads were retained. Repertoire metrics included Shannon diversity, evenness, clonality (one minus evenness), and alpha-parameterized diversity profiles from alpha 0 to 5. Generation probabilities of clones in paired pre- and post-chemotherapy samples were computed with the IGoR algorithm. TCRdb applied fastp at Q25 and MiXCR to the public reads, then kept only in-frame beta chains. One record per CDR3 amino acid sequence lists the most common genes and DNA. The V and J calls here are based on TCRdb, not the publication. Recorded for this sample are 5,000 or so distinct CDR3 sequences; about 28% of them occurred a single time. Over 15% of the sample rests with the top ten.

For this clonotype: It has no known antigen specificity. A much larger clone differs from this one at a single base, so this may be a read error.

TCR beta rearrangements were amplified from genomic DNA extracted from peripheral blood rather than from sorted cells or RNA. The origin of this receptor is a human donor in good health. The source material was blood.

The base sequence is TGCAGCGTTGAAGACTCTTCGAACGCTGAAGCTTTCTTT. Its amino acids are CSVEDSSNAEAFF. This chain joins TRBV29-1 to TRBJ1-1, with the D gene not confidently named. From the germline V gene, CDR1 is SQVTM and CDR2 is ANQGSEA. The CDR3, from cysteine to phenylalanine, totals 13 residues. Here the CDR3 DNA is all that survives: 39 bases in frame from base 1. Reference TRBV29-1 and TRBJ1-1 genes cover what lies past the CDR3, so the full variable domain is SAVISQKPSRDICQRGTSLTIQCQVDSQVTMMFWYRQQPGQSLTLIATANQGSEATYESGFVIDKFPISRPNLTFSTLTVSNMSPEDSSIYLCSVEDSSNAEAFFGQGTRLTVV.